These T cell receptor beta chains were read from a single sample in a study of blood T cell repertoires in COVID-19. Sequencing was performed with immunoSEQ multiplex PCR; in TCRdb, only in-frame clones are kept and a portion is missing. The sample includes about 30,000 clones, about 91% seen only once; the top ten take more than 25%. The sequenced material came from peripheral blood. All receptors come from a human donor in a cohort sampled during active COVID-19. CDR3s include the opening cysteine and the closing phenylalanine or tryptophan. D genes are given only for firm matches. Rows may omit the clone size; those that give it use once, few, many or a size class.

TRBV29-1	TRBD1	.	TRBJ2-5	CSAKGQSIETQYF	TGCAGCGCTAAGGGACAGTCCATAGAGACCCAGTACTTC
TRBV6-5	TRBD1	.	TRBJ1-2	CASRVTGGYGYTF	TGTGCCAGCAGAGTAACAGGGGGCTATGGCTACACCTTC
TRBV2	.	.	TRBJ2-5	CASSEGWQQETQYF	TGTGCCAGCAGTGAAGGGTGGCAGCAAGAGACCCAGTACTTC
TRBV5-6	TRBD2	.	TRBJ2-5	CASSTTLAGKWETQYF	TGTGCCAGCAGCACGACCCTAGCGGGGAAATGGGAGACCCAGTACTTC
TRBV11-1	.	.	TRBJ2-7	CASSFRAAYEQYF	TGTGCCAGCAGCTTCAGGGCCGCCTACGAGCAGTACTTC
TRBV9	.	.	TRBJ2-2	CASSVPTNTGELFF	TGTGCCAGCAGCGTCCCTACGAACACCGGGGAGCTGTTTTTT
TRBV18	TRBD1	.	TRBJ1-5	CASSPDGTGREPQHF	TGTGCCAGCTCACCAGATGGGACAGGGAGGGAGCCCCAGCATTTT
TRBV6-5	TRBD1	.	TRBJ2-7	CASSQDRGQPYEQYF	TGTGCCAGCAGCCAGGACAGGGGGCAACCCTACGAGCAGTACTTC
TRBV10-1	.	once	TRBJ2-7	CALILGGASYEQYF	TGCGCCCTAATACTGGGCGGGGCCTCCTACGAGCAGTACTTC
TRBV7-9	.	.	TRBJ1-2	CASSLGGAGVAGYTF	TGTGCCAGCAGCTTAGGGGGTGCGGGGGTTGCTGGCTACACCTTC
TRBV4-2	.	.	TRBJ2-5	CASSQVRGRGETQYF	TGTGCCAGCAGCCAAGTGAGGGGGAGGGGGGAGACCCAGTACTTC
TRBV23-1	.	.	TRBJ1-3	CASSQPTRVSGNTIYF	TGCGCCAGCAGTCAACCTACCAGGGTTTCGGGAAACACCATATATTTT
TRBV9	TRBD1	.	TRBJ1-2	CASSVAGRQGADGYTF	TGTGCCAGCAGCGTAGCAGGCCGACAGGGGGCCGACGGCTACACCTTC
TRBV19	TRBD2	.	TRBJ2-3	CASSDRAGGPTDTQYF	TGTGCCAGTAGTGACCGAGCGGGGGGCCCCACAGATACGCAGTATTTT
TRBV6-5	.	.	TRBJ2-5	CASCAQETQYF	TGTGCCAGCTGCGCGCAAGAGACCCAGTACTTC
TRBV13	.	few	TRBJ2-3	CASRWQGGPDTQYF	TGTGCCAGCAGGTGGCAGGGAGGTCCAGATACGCAGTATTTT
TRBV6-4	TRBD1	.	TRBJ1-1	CASSPDREGVAFF	TGTGCCAGCAGTCCGGACAGGGAAGGTGTCGCTTTCTTT
TRBV7-6	.	once	TRBJ2-7	CASSLAPGGGYEQYF	TGTGCCAGCAGCTTAGCCCCGGGTGGCGGGTACGAGCAGTACTTC
TRBV6-5	.	.	TRBJ2-3	CASKVRETSTDTQYF	TGTGCCAGCAAGGTCCGGGAGACTAGCACAGATACGCAGTATTTT
TRBV12-1	.	.	TRBJ1-2	CASSFSGGQFGYTF	TGTGCCAGCAGCTTTTCGGGGGGGCAGTTTGGCTACACCTTC
TRBV6-1	.	.	TRBJ2-6	CASSEVRSSGANVLTF	TGTGCCAGCAGTGAAGTTCGCAGCTCTGGGGCCAACGTCCTGACTTTC
TRBV6-1	TRBD2	.	TRBJ2-5	CASSERLAGGKTQYF	TGTGCCAGCAGTGAAAGGCTAGCGGGGGGAAAGACCCAGTACTTC
TRBV6-5	TRBD1	.	TRBJ1-6	CASSPGTGNSPLHF	TGTGCCAGCAGCCCAGGGACAGGGAATTCACCCCTCCACTTT
TRBV2	TRBD1	.	TRBJ1-3	CASSLLQGISGNTIYF	TGTGCCAGCAGTCTCTTACAGGGGATCTCTGGAAACACCATATATTTT
TRBV6-5	.	.	TRBJ1-2	CASKAPGGNYGYTF	TGTGCCAGCAAGGCGCCAGGTGGTAACTATGGCTACACCTTC
TRBV11-2	TRBD2	.	TRBJ2-5	CASSLPSGGAETQYF	TGTGCCAGCAGCTTACCTAGCGGGGGGGCGGAGACCCAGTACTTC
TRBV5-4	.	few	TRBJ1-1	CASSPPGEGYTEAFF	TGTGCCAGCAGCCCACCCGGGGAGGGCTACACTGAAGCTTTCTTT
TRBV5-1	TRBD1	.	TRBJ2-7	CASSLGTGFYEQYF	TGCGCCAGCAGCTTGGGGACAGGGTTCTACGAGCAGTACTTC
TRBV19	TRBD1	.	TRBJ2-7	CASSTVGGQGAGEQYF	TGTGCCAGTAGTACGGTGGGGGGACAGGGGGCAGGCGAGCAGTACTTC
TRBV6-6	TRBD2	.	TRBJ2-3	CASSPKASGGTDTQYF	TGTGCCAGCAGTCCCAAAGCCAGCGGGGGCACAGATACGCAGTATTTT
TRBV7-6	.	.	TRBJ1-6	CASSLVGIGNSPLHF	TGTGCCAGCAGCTTAGTCGGGATCGGTAATTCACCCCTCCACTTT
TRBV5-4	.	.	TRBJ1-5	CASSLNGGNQPQHF	TGTGCCAGCAGCCTGAATGGGGGGAATCAGCCCCAGCATTTT
TRBV19	TRBD1	once	TRBJ2-5	CASAGTDKETQYF	TGTGCCAGTGCCGGGACAGACAAAGAGACCCAGTACTTC
TRBV6-6	.	.	TRBJ1-2	CASSPRGGYTF	TGTGCCAGCAGTCCCCGAGGTGGCTACACCTTC
TRBV7-5	.	.	TRBJ2-7	CARSLGQASFYEQYF	TGTGCCAGAAGCTTAGGCCAGGCCAGCTTCTACGAGCAGTACTTC
TRBV29-1	.	.	TRBJ1-3	CSARTVGNTIYF	TGCAGCGCCCGGACAGTGGGAAACACCATATATTTT
TRBV6-5	TRBD1	.	TRBJ2-2	CASSYPRTGGIGELFF	TGTGCCAGCAGTTACCCCCGGACAGGGGGCATCGGGGAGCTGTTTTTT
TRBV4-1	TRBD1	.	TRBJ1-5	CASSQDGDRGNQPQHF	TGTGCCAGCAGCCAAGATGGAGACAGGGGGAATCAGCCCCAGCATTTT
TRBV6-1	TRBD2	.	TRBJ2-1	CASSGLGLAVHNEQFF	TGTGCCAGCAGTGGCCTCGGACTAGCGGTCCACAATGAGCAGTTCTTC
TRBV27	.	.	TRBJ1-1	CASWAPRGKAFF	TGTGCCAGCTGGGCCCCCCGGGGGAAGGCTTTCTTT
TRBV19	TRBD1	once	TRBJ1-2	CASSARPGQGAGGYTF	TGTGCCAGTAGTGCCAGACCGGGACAGGGGGCGGGCGGCTACACCTTC
TRBV15	.	.	TRBJ1-1	CATRARAVGTEAFF	TGTGCCACCAGGGCGAGAGCGGTGGGCACTGAAGCTTTCTTT
TRBV5-4	.	.	TRBJ1-1	CASSSIPGTEAFF	TGTGCCAGCAGCTCCATCCCGGGGACTGAAGCTTTCTTT
TRBV10-1	.	.	TRBJ2-2	CASSESGDTGELFF	TGCGCCAGCAGTGAGTCAGGGGACACCGGGGAGCTGTTTTTT
TRBV5-5	.	.	TRBJ2-2	CASSPGVFAGHTGELFF	TGTGCCAGCAGCCCCGGGGTGTTTGCCGGGCACACCGGGGAGCTGTTTTTT
TRBV4-1	.	.	TRBJ2-7	CASSQVQGTYEQYF	TGCGCCAGCAGCCAAGTTCAGGGAACCTACGAGCAGTACTTC
TRBV5-4	.	.	TRBJ2-2	CASSSTNTGELFF	TGTGCCAGCAGCTCCACGAACACCGGGGAGCTGTTTTTT
TRBV5-4	.	.	TRBJ2-7	CASSLDTRSTGEQYF	TGTGCCAGCAGCTTGGATACCCGAAGTACGGGCGAGCAGTACTTC
TRBV29-1	.	once	TRBJ1-1	CSVERDGGHTEAFF	TGCAGCGTTGAAAGGGATGGAGGCCACACTGAAGCTTTCTTT
TRBV7-2	.	.	TRBJ2-2	CASSSDYGGELFF	TGTGCCAGCAGCTCAGACTACGGCGGGGAGCTGTTTTTT
TRBV2	.	.	TRBJ2-3	CASTGPRGTDTQYF	TGTGCCAGCACCGGGCCACGGGGGACAGATACGCAGTATTTT
TRBV7-7	TRBD2	.	TRBJ2-7	CASSSGLAGAYEQYF	TGTGCTAGCAGCTCAGGACTAGCGGGGGCCTACGAGCAGTACTTC
TRBV7-9	.	few	TRBJ2-7	CASSPQGNSYEQYF	TGTGCCAGCAGCCCCCAGGGTAACTCCTACGAGCAGTACTTC
TRBV6-2/TRBV6-3	TRBD2	.	TRBJ2-7	CASSYPPGRRGGPYEQYF	TGTGCCAGCAGTTACCCCCCAGGAAGGCGGGGGGGGCCCTACGAGCAGTACTTC